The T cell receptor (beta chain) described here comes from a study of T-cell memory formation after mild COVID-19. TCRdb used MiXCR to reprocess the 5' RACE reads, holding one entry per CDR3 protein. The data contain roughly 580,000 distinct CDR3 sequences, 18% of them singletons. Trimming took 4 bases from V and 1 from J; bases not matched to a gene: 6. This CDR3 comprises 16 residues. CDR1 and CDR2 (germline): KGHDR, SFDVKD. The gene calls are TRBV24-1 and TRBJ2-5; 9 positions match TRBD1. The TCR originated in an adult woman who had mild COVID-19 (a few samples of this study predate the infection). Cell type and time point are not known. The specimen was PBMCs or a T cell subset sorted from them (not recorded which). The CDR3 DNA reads TGTGCCACCAGTGACCCGGGACAGGGTGGCCAAGAGACCCAGTACTTC. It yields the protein CATSDPGQGGQETQYF.